This T cell receptor (beta chain) was sequenced in a study of immune characterization of retroperitoneal liposarcoma. Germline V gene lookup returns CDR1 SGHVT and CDR2 SQSDAQ. The CDR3 has 15 amino acids. TCRdb re-called the PCR reads through MiXCR, storing one row per CDR3 protein. Of roughly 20,000 distinct CDR3 sequences in the sample, more than 30% were seen once. The chain couples TRBV7-4 to TRBJ2-5; D gene unclear. The last part of the DNA fits TRBJ2-1 better; the J call may be wrong. Sequences were obtained from blood. This TCR came from a male donor with retroperitoneal liposarcoma. CDR3 protein: CASSLIVAAKNIQFF. The CDR3, as DNA: TGTGCCAGCAGCTTAATAGTAGCAGCCAAAAACATTCAGTTCTTC.